This TCR beta chain was captured by sequencing in a study of response to subunit inactivated influenza vaccine (dated by TCRdb to 2016 to 2018). A note on the overall study: The study used deep quantitative T cell receptor repertoire profiling to track responses to a trivalent subunit inactivated influenza vaccine.

V loses 4 bases at its end and J loses 4 bases; junction bases beyond the gene matches: 4. The CDR3, from cysteine to phenylalanine, totals 13 residues. CDR3 DNA is the only sequence kept; it has 39 bases, read in frame from the first base. The germline V gene supplies CDR1 SGHRS and CDR2 YFSETQ. The library was obtained by RT-PCR. The instrument was an Illumina HiSeq 2500. TCRdb trimmed the raw reads at Q25, called clones with MiXCR and kept productive beta chains. Here each entry gathers all rows of one CDR3 protein and keeps the most common genes and DNA. The sample table lists more than 550,000 distinct CDR3 sequences, approximately 11% of them with a count of one. Roughly 9.6% of the sample is held by the ten biggest clonotypes. Here is what the overall study found, with its caveats: The authors proposed that each seasonal influenza vaccination may bring in only a limited number of new T cells.

A few counts support this clonotype. Its cognate antigen has yet to be identified. No base-level quality is on record; no much larger clone is a single base apart. These data were also filed under a second study, of T cells expressing NK-cell markers. The second study reports: 5'RACE template switching, by which a universal primer site and unique molecular identifiers were added, was used to make TCR beta cDNA libraries. In sorted CD3+CD56+NKG2C+, CD3+CD56+NKG2C- and CD3+CD56-NKG2C+ T-cell subsets from several donors, TCR beta-chain repertoires were profiled. Seven of the eight sequenced donors were HCMV-seropositive and one was HCMV-seronegative. In several experiments an anti-gammadeltaTCR antibody was added to restrict sorting to alphabetaTCR-expressing T cells. In 5 to 7 donors, the dominant CD3+CD56+NKG2C+ clonotypes were found to rank among the top 10 CD8+ clonotypes and to make up 1.0-7.0% of CD8+ T cells. Those dominant clonotypes were again the most abundant among CD3+CD56-NKG2C+ cells in a handful of donors, at roughly 25-60.1%. Whether the expanded NKG2C-expressing T cell clones were specific for HCMV antigens remained unclear. All eight donors whose samples were sequenced were randomly selected healthy volunteers, three of them men and five women. A commercial ELISA kit detecting HCMV-specific IgG in serum was used to determine HCMV serostatus. Ficoll density gradient centrifugation was used to isolate peripheral blood mononuclear cells from blood. Bulk peripheral blood T-cell repertoires were additionally sequenced from unsorted PBMC for a handful of donors. Priming for cDNA synthesis came from the TCR beta constant segment, and two successive PCR amplification steps followed. Libraries were sequenced as 2 x 150 bp reads on Illumina HiSeq 2000/2500, MiSeq or NextSeq. MIGEC was used to demultiplex reads and group the reads by UMI, and MiTCR was used to assemble and quantify clonotypes. To exclude erroneous sequences, only TCR cDNA sequences supported by at least two reads were retained. The tcR package was used for downstream repertoire analysis, and clonotypes were matched across fractions by CDR3 nucleotide sequence plus V segment. Antigen specificity was annotated against VDJdb with VDJmatch, allowing one amino acid substitution in CDR3.

The sample consisted of PBMCs from blood, taken on the day of vaccination. The chain is encoded by TRBV5-1 joined to TRBJ2-5, with 7 bases aligning to TRBD1. The clonotype comes from a man in his fifties or sixties who received an inactivated influenza vaccine. Donor details come from another sample of the same person, matched by shared clones. The DNA sequence follows: TGCGCCAGCAGCCCTGGGGACAGAGAGACCCAGTACTTC. It translates to CASSPGDRETQYF. The CDR3, completed at both ends by the reference TRBV5-1 and TRBJ2-5 genes, gives the full variable domain KAGVTQTPRYLIKTRGQQVTLSCSPISGHRSVSWYQQTPGQGLQFLFEYFSETQRNKGNFPGRFSGRQFSNSRSEMNVSTLELGDSALYLCASSPGDRETQYFGPGTRLLVL.